The T cell receptor beta chain described here comes from a study of T cell repertoires in cytomegalovirus infection. Study-wide context: An indication of both CMV infection and matching HLA type came from public TCR beta signatures. Study-wide points: Carriage of CMV together with the relevant HLA was identifiable through cumulative public TCR beta family frequency. What dominated the ex vivo response were HLA-C-restricted CMV-specific TCR beta clonotypes.

With 5 bases clipped from V and 9 bases from J, the junction kept 7 bases outside the gene matches. Germline V gene data show CDR1 as SGHTA and CDR2 as FQGNSA. This CDR3 contains 16 residues. TCRdb processed the reads anew with MiXCR; each CDR3 protein has one entry. The sample contains roughly 60,000 distinct CDR3 sequences, roughly a third of which appear only once. This clonotype turned up a few times. The antigen remains undetermined. This receptor was identified in a human donor in good health (CMV status not recorded). Some clones in this sample may be carry-over from other donors' samples. The chain has TRBV7-2 and TRBJ2-1, with 16 positions matching TRBD2. Sequenced input: PBMCs, sequenced either directly or after in vitro stimulation (not recorded which). The CDR3 bases are TGTGCCAGCAGCCCGCCGGGACTAGCGGGAGGGGGTGAGCAGTTCTTC. It encodes CASSPPGLAGGGEQFF.